A selection of T cell receptor beta chains follows, all from one sample in a study of control samples from healthy donors and cancer patients. Sequencing used immunoSEQ multiplex PCR; TCRdb keeps in-frame clones, though not all of them. The sample lists fewer than 200,000 clones, 90% to 95% occurring once. The sequenced material came from blood. These receptors all stem from a man aged 18 to 35 in good health. CDR3s include the opening cysteine and the closing phenylalanine or tryptophan. D genes are given only for firm matches. The listing skips clone size in some rows; elsewhere it reads once, few, many or a size class.

J: TRBJ1-2; V: TRBV6-1; size: NA; D: NA; DNA: TGTGCCAGCAGTGACCAAGCCAACTATGGCTACACCTTC; CDR3: CASSDQANYGYTF
J: TRBJ1-3; V: TRBV6-1; size: NA; D: NA; DNA: TGTGCCAGCAGTGAAGGGAGCTCTGGAAACACCATATATTTT; CDR3: CASSEGSSGNTIYF
J: TRBJ2-1; V: TRBV4-1; size: NA; D: NA; DNA: TGCGCCAGTATAGGGGGGCGCCCGGAACAGAGCTCCTACAATGAGCAGTTCTTC; CDR3: CASIGGRPEQSSYNEQFF
J: TRBJ1-4; V: TRBV4-1; size: NA; D: NA; DNA: TGCGCCAGCAGCCAAGGCCCCCCCGTCGGGGTTAATAATGAAAAACTGTTTTTT; CDR3: CASSQGPPVGVNNEKLFF
J: TRBJ2-7; V: TRBV30; size: once; D: TRBD2; DNA: TGTGCCTGGCGACATATTTCGGGAGGGTTTGCCGGCGAGCAGTACTTC; CDR3: CAWRHISGGFAGEQYF
J: TRBJ2-7; V: TRBV30; size: NA; D: NA; DNA: TGTGCCTGGAGTTATACCGAACGCCTTCCGGACCTTTCCTACGAGCAGTACTTC; CDR3: CAWSYTERLPDLSYEQYF
J: TRBJ1-5; V: TRBV6-6; size: NA; D: NA; DNA: TGTGCCAGCAGCCGACAGGTACCGGCCTTCGGCGATCAGCCCCAGCATTTT; CDR3: CASSRQVPAFGDQPQHF
J: TRBJ2-7; V: TRBV3-1/TRBV3-2; size: NA; D: TRBD1; DNA: TGTGCCAGCAGCACGAACCAAGGGACAGGGCACGAGCAGTACTTC; CDR3: CASSTNQGTGHEQYF
J: TRBJ2-7; V: TRBV6-5; size: NA; D: TRBD2; DNA: TGTGCCAGCAGTTGGACTAGCGGGGTAGAACGGGAGCAGTACTTC; CDR3: CASSWTSGVEREQYF
J: TRBJ2-7; V: TRBV6-5; size: NA; D: NA; DNA: TGTGCCACCACCTGGGGCCAGGGGCAGTACTTC; CDR3: CATTWGQGQYF
J: TRBJ1-5; V: TRBV2; size: NA; D: NA; DNA: TGTGCCAGCAGTCAGGACAGCAATCAGCCCCAGCATTTT; CDR3: CASSQDSNQPQHF
J: TRBJ2-7; V: TRBV18; size: NA; D: NA; DNA: TGTGCCAGCTCACCAGACTCGGGGTACTACGAGCAGTACTTC; CDR3: CASSPDSGYYEQYF
J: TRBJ1-6; V: TRBV6-5; size: NA; D: NA; DNA: TGTGCCAGCGGGATAGGGACGGCACCCCTCCACTTT; CDR3: CASGIGTAPLHF
J: TRBJ2-1; V: TRBV10-3; size: NA; D: NA; DNA: TGTGCCATCAGTTCTACTGAGGGTATTTGGGACTACAATGAGCAGTTCTTC; CDR3: CAISSTEGIWDYNEQFF
J: TRBJ1-2; V: TRBV18; size: NA; D: NA; DNA: TGTGCCAGCTCACCCCGACAAGCGGGGGATGGAGGCTACACCTTC; CDR3: CASSPRQAGDGGYTF
J: TRBJ2-7; V: TRBV5-1; size: NA; D: NA; DNA: TGCGCCAGCAGTGTCGGGAGTTACTACGAGCAGTACTTC; CDR3: CASSVGSYYEQYF
J: TRBJ1-2; V: TRBV3-1/TRBV3-2; size: NA; D: NA; DNA: TGTGCCAGCAGCCAGGATAACTATGGCTACACCTTC; CDR3: CASSQDNYGYTF
J: TRBJ2-7; V: TRBV18; size: NA; D: NA; DNA: TGTGCCAGCTCACCGGGTGGAGTCAACCGACCGGCCTACGAGCAGTACTTC; CDR3: CASSPGGVNRPAYEQYF
J: TRBJ2-7; V: TRBV4-1; size: NA; D: NA; DNA: TGCGCCAGCACCCTCGGGGGGCCGTCCTCCTACGAGCAGTACTTC; CDR3: CASTLGGPSSYEQYF
J: TRBJ2-2; V: TRBV6-5; size: NA; D: NA; DNA: TGTGCCAGCGGAAAAGCCCGAAACACCGGGGAGCTGTTTTTT; CDR3: CASGKARNTGELFF
J: TRBJ2-6; V: TRBV28; size: NA; D: TRBD2; DNA: TGTGCCAGCACCTCGGGAGGGGAGGGGGCCAACGTCCTGACTTTC; CDR3: CASTSGGEGANVLTF
J: TRBJ1-4; V: TRBV25-1; size: NA; D: NA; DNA: TGTGCCAGCAGTGAAGCAGGGTCGTCTAATGAAAAACTGTTTTTT; CDR3: CASSEAGSSNEKLFF
J: TRBJ2-1; V: TRBV2; size: NA; D: NA; DNA: TGTGCCAGCAGTCAGACGATTAACAATGAGCAGTTCTTC; CDR3: CASSQTINNEQFF
J: TRBJ2-7; V: TRBV2; size: NA; D: TRBD2; DNA: TGTGCCAGCAGCCTGACTAGCGGGTCCTACGAGCAGTACTTC; CDR3: CASSLTSGSYEQYF